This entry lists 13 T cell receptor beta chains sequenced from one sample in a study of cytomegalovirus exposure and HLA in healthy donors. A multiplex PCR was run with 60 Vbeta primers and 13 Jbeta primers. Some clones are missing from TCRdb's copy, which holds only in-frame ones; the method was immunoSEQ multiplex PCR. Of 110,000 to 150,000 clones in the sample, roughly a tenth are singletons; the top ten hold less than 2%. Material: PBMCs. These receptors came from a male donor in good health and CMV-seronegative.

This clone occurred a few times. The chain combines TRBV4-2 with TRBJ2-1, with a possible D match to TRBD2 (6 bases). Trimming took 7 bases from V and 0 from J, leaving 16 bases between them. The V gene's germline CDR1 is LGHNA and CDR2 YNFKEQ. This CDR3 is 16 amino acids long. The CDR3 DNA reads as TGTGCCAGCAACCCTGGAGGGCTATCCTCCTACAATGAGCAGTTCTTC. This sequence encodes CASNPGGLSSYNEQFF.

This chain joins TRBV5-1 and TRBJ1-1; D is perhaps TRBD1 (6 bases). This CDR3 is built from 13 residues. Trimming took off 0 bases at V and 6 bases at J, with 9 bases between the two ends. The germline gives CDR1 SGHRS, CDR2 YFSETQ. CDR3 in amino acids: CASSLEGDSEAFF. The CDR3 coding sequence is TGCGCCAGCAGCTTGGAGGGGGATTCTGAAGCTTTCTTT.

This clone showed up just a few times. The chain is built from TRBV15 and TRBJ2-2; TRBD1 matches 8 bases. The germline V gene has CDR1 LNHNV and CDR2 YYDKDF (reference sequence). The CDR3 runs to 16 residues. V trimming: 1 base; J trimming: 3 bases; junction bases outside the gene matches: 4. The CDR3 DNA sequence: TGTGCCACCAGCAGAGGACAGGGGATGGACACCGGGGAGCTGTTTTTT. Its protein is CATSRGQGMDTGELFF.

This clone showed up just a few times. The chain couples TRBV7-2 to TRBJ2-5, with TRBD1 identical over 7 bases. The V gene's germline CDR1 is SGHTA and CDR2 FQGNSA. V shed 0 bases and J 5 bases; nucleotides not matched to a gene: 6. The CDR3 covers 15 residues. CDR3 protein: CASSLALDRVETQYF. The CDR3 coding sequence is TGTGCCAGCAGCTTAGCCCTCGACAGGGTCGAGACCCAGTACTTC.

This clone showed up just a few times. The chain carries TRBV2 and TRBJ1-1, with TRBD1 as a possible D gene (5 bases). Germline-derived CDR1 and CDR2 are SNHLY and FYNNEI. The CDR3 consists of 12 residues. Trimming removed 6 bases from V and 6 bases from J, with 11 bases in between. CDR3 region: CASRSTGPEAFF. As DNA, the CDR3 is TGTGCCAGCAGATCCACAGGTCCTGAAGCTTTCTTT.

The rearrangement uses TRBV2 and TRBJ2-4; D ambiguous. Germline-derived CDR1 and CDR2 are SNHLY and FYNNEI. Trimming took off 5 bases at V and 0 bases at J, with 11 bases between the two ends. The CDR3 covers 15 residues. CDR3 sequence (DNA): TGTGCCAGCAGTCCGACTCAACTAGCCAAAAACATTCAGTACTTC. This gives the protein CASSPTQLAKNIQYF.

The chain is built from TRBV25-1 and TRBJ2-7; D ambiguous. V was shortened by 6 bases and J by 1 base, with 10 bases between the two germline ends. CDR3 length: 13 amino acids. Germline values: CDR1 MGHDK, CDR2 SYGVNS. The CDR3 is CASRTGGSYEQYF. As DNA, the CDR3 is TGTGCCAGCAGGACGGGTGGGTCCTACGAGCAGTACTTC.

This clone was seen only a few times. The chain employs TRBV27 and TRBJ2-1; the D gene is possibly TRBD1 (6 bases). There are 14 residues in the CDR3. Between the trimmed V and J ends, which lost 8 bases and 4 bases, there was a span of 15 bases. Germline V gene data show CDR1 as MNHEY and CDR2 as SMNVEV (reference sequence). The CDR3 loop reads CASGRGSLYNEQFF. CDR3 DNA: TGTGCCAGCGGAAGGGGGAGTCTTTACAATGAGCAGTTCTTC.

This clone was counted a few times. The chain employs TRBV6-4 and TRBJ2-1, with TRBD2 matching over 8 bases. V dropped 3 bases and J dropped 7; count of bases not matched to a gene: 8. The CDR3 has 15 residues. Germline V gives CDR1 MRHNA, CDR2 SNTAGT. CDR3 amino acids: CASSEVSGSGNEQFF. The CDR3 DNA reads TGTGCCAGCAGTGAGGTCAGCGGGAGCGGAAATGAGCAGTTCTTC.

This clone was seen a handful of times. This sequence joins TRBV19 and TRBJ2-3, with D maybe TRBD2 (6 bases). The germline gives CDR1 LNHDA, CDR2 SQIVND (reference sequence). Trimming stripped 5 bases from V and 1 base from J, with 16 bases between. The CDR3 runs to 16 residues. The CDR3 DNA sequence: TGTGCCAGTAGTCTCCGGGACTCAAGACGCACAGATACGCAGTATTTT. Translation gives CASSLRDSRRTDTQYF.

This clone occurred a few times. The CDR3 region has the DNA TGTGCCAGTAGTACGGTGACTCGGGTAGGTGGCTACACCTTC. This codes for CASSTVTRVGGYTF. V and J are TRBV19 and TRBJ1-2; D remains ambiguous. This CDR3 is built from 14 residues. From germline, CDR1 is LNHDA and CDR2 SQIVND (reference sequence). Trimming took 4 bases from V and 7 from J, leaving 16 bases between them.

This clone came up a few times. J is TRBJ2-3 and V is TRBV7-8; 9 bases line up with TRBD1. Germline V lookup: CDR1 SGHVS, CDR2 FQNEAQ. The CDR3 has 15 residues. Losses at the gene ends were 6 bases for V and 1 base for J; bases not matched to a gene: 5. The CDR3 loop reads CASSSRDRGTDTQYF. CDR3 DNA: TGTGCCAGCAGTTCCCGGGACAGGGGCACAGATACGCAGTATTTT. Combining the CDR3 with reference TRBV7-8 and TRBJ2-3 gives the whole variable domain GAGVSQSPRYKVAKRGQDVALRCDPISGHVSLFWYQQALGQGPEFLTYFQNEAQLDKSGLPSDRFFAERPEGSVSTLKIQRTQQEDSAVYLCASSSRDRGTDTQYFGPGTRLTVL.

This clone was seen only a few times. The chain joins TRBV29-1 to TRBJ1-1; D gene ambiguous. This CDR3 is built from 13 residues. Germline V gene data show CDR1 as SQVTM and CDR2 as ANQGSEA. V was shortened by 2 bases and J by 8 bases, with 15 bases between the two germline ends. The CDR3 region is CSVESPQSEEAFF. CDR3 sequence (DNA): TGCAGCGTTGAATCACCCCAGTCTGAAGAAGCTTTCTTT.